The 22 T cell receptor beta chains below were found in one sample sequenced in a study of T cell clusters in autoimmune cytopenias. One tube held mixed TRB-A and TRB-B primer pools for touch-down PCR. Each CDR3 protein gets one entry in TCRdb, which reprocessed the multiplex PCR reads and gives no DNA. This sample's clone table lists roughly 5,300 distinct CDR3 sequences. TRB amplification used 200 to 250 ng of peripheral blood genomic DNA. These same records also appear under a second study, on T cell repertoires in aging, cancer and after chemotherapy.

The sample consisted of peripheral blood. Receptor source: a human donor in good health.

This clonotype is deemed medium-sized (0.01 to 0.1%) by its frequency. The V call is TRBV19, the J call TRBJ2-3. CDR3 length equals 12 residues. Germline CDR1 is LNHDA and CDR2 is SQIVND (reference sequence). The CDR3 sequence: CASSFRTDTQYF.

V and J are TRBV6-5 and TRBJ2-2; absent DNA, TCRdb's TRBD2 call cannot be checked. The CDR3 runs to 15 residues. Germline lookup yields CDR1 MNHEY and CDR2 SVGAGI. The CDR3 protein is CASRAGTRGTGELFF.

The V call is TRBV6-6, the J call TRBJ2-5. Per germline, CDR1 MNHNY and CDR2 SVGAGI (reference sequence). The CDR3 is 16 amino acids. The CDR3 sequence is CASSYARVGSQETQYF.

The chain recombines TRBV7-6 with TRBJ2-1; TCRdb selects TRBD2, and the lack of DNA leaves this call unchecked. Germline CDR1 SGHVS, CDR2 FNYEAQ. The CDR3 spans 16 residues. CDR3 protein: CASSLRSGRRGHEQFF.

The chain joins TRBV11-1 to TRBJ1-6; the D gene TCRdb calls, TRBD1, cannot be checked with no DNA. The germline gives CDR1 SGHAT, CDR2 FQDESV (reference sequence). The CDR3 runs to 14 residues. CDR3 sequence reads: CASSLTGYNSPLHF.

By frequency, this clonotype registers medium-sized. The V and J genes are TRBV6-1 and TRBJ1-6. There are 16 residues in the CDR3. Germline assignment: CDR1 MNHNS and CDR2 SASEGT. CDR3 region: CASSEGRSSYNSPLHF.

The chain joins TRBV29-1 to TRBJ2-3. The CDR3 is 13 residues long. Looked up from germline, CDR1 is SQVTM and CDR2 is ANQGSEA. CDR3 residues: CSPRTISTDTQYF.

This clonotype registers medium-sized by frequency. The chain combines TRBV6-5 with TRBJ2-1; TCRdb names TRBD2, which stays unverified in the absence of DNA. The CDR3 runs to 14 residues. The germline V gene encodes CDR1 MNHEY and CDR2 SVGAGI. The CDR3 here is CASMRASGRGEQFF.

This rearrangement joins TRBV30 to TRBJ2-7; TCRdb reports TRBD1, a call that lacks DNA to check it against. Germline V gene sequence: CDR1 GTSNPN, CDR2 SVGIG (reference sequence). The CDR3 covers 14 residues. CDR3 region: CAWSLTTGIAEQYF.

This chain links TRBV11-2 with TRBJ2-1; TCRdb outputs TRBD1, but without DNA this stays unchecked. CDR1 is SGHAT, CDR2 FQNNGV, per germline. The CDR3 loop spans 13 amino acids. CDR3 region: CASKQGYYNEQFF.

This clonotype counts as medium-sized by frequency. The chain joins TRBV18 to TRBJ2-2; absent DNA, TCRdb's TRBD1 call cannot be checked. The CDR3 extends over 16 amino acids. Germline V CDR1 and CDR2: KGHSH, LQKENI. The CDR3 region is CASSPNWDRPTGELFF.

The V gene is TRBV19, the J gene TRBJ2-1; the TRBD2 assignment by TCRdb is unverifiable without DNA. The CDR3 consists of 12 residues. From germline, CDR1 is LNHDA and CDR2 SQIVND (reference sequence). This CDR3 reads CASSITSGERFF.

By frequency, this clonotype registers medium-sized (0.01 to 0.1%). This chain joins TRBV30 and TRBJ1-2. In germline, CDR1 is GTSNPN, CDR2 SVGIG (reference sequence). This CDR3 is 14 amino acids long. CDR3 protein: CAWSVDAVYYGYTF.

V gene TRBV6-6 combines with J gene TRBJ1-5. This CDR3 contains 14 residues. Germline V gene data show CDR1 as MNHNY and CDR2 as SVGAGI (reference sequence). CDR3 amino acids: CASSYPYSNQPQHF.

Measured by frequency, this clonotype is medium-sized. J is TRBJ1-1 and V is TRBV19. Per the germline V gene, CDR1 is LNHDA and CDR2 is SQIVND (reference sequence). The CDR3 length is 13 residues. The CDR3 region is CASSIVSDTEAFF.

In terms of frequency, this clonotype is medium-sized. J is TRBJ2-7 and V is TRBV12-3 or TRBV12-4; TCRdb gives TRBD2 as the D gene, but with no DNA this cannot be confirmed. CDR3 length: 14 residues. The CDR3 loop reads CASSFDSWAGEQYF.

CDR3: CASSFGRTTEAFF. The chain couples TRBV5-6 to TRBJ1-1. The CDR3 runs to 13 residues. In germline, CDR1 is SGHDT, CDR2 YYEEEE.

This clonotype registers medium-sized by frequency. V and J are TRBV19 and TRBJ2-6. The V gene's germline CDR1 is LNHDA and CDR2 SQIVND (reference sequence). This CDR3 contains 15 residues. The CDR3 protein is CASSITGSGANVLTF.

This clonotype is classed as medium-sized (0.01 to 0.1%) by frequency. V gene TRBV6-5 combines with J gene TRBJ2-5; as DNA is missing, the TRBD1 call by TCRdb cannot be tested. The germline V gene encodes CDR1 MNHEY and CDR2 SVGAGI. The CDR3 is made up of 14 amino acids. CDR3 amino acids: CASRDRGRGETQYF.

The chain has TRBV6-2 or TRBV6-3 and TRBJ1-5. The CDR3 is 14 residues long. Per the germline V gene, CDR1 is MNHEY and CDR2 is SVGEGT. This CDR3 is CASSYDGRDRPQHF.

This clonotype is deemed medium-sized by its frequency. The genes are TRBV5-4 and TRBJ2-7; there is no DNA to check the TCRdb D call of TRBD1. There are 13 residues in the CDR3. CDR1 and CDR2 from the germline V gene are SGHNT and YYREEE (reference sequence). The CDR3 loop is CASSGGTGYEQYF.

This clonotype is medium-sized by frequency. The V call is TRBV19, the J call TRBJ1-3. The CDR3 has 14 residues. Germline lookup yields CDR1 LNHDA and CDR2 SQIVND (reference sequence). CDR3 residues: CASRLGRSGNTIYF. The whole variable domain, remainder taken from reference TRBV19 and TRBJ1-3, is DGGITQSPKYLFRKEGQNVTLSCEQNLNHDAMYWYRQDPGQGLRLIYYSQIVNDFQKGDIAEGYSVSREKKESFPLTVTSAQKNPTAFYLCASRLGRSGNTIYFGEGSWLTVV.